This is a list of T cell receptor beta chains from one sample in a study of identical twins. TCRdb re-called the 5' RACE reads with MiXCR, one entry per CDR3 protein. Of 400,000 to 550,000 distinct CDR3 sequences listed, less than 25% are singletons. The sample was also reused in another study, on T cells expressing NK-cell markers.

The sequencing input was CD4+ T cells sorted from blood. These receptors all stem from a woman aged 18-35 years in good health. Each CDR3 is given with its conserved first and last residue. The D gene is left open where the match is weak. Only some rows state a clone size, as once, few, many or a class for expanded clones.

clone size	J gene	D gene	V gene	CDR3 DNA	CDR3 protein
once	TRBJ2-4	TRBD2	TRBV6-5	TGTGCCAGCAGTTCCCCGGGGGGAAAAAACATTCAGTACTTC	CASSSPGGKNIQYF
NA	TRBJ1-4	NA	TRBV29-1	TGCAGCGTTAGAGACAGTGACGAAAAACTGTTTTTT	CSVRDSDEKLFF
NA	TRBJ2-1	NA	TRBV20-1	TGCAGTGCAAGTGGGGTGAGGGGAGGCACCTACAATGAGCAGTTCTTC	CSASGVRGGTYNEQFF
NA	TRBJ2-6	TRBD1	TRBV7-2	TGTGCCAGCAGGCACGGACAGGGGTACTCTGGGGCCAACGTCCTGACTTTC	CASRHGQGYSGANVLTF
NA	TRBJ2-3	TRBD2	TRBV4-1	TGCGCCAGCAGCCAGTTTCCGGGACTAGCGTACACAGATACGCAGTATTTT	CASSQFPGLAYTDTQYF
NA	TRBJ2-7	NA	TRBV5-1	TGCGCCAGCAGCTTGCAGCGGAGCGTCTACGAGCAGTACTTC	CASSLQRSVYEQYF
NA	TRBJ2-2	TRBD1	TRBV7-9	TGTGCCAGCAGCTTACGACAGGGGCCCGGGGAGCTGTTTTTT	CASSLRQGPGELFF
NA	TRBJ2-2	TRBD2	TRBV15	TGTGCCACCAGCACGTCCAGCGGGGGGCGAATCGCGAACACCGGGGAGCTGTTTTTT	CATSTSSGGRIANTGELFF
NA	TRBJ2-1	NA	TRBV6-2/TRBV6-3	TGTGCCAGCAGCCTGGCGGCCCGTGGGATACTGTGGTTCTTC	CASSLAARGILWFF
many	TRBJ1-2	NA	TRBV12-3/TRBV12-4	TGTGCCAGCAGTTTAGCCAGGGGAGGCTATGGCTACACCTTC	CASSLARGGYGYTF
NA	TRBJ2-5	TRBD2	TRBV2	TGTGCCAGCCACCTTAGCGGGAGTGAAGAGACCCAGTACTTC	CASHLSGSEETQYF
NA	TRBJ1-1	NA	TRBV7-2	TGTGCCAGCAGCTTATTCGGACGGGCCAGTCAGACTGAAGCTTTCTTT	CASSLFGRASQTEAFF
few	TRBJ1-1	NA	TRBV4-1	TGCGCCAGCAGCCATGAAAGCACTGAAGCTTTCTTT	CASSHESTEAFF
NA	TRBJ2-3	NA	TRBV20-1	TGCAGTGCTAGAATGCGGGGACTCGCAGATACGCAGTATTTT	CSARMRGLADTQYF
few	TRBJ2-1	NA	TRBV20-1	TGCAGTGCTGGAGGGGGGTCGGGATTGGGACTAGAGCAGTTCTTC	CSAGGGSGLGLEQFF
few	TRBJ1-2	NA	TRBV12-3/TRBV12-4	TGTGCCAGCAGTTTCGGACGGACGGTTGGCTACACCTTC	CASSFGRTVGYTF
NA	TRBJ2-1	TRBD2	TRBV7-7	TGTGCCAGCAGCTTGTTAGCGGGAGGACCCTACAATGAGCAGTTCTTC	CASSLLAGGPYNEQFF
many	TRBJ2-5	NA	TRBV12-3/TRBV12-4	TGTGCCAGCAGTTTTTCTGGGGGAGAGACCCAGTACTTC	CASSFSGGETQYF
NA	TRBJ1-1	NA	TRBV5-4	TGTGCCAGCAGCTTGACCGGGAGGATGAACACTGAAGCTTTCTTT	CASSLTGRMNTEAFF
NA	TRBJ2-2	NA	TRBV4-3	TGCGCCAGCAGCCAGCGGGCTCCGAACACCGGGGAGCTGTTTTTT	CASSQRAPNTGELFF
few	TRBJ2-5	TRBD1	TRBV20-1	TGCAGTGCTACGGACAGGTACCAAGAGACCCAGTACTTC	CSATDRYQETQYF
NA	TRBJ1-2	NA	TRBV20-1	TGCAGTGCTTTTCGGTGGGGGACCTATGGCTACACCTTC	CSAFRWGTYGYTF
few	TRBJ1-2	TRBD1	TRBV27	TGTGCCAGCAGTTTCATGGGACAGGGGAACTATGGCTACACCTTC	CASSFMGQGNYGYTF
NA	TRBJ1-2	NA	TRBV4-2	TGTGCCAGCAGCCAAGGAGGGGCGAGGGGATTCCATGGCTACACCTTC	CASSQGGARGFHGYTF
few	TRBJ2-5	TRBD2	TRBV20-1	TGCAGTGCTCGAGCGGGGACGTATCTTAGGGAGACCCAGTACTTC	CSARAGTYLRETQYF
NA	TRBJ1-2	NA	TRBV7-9	TGTGCCAGCAGCTTTTATTGGGGAGGATCGATCGGCTATGGCTACACCTTC	CASSFYWGGSIGYGYTF
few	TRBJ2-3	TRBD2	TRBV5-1	TGCGCCAGCAGCCCCCAAAGCGGGAGTCGGGATACGCAGTATTTT	CASSPQSGSRDTQYF
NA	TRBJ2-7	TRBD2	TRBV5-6	TGTGCCAGCAGCCGGGCGGGACTAGCCGATACCTACGAGCAGTACTTC	CASSRAGLADTYEQYF
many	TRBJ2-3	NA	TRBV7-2	TGTGCCAGCAGCTCCCGGGCTTTGGGCACAGATACGCAGTATTTT	CASSSRALGTDTQYF
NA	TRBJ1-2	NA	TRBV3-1	TGTGCCAGCAGCCAAGGGACATCTGGCTACACCTTC	CASSQGTSGYTF
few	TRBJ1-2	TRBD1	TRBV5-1	TGCGCCAGCCGAACAGGGGTGGGATATGGCTACACCTTC	CASRTGVGYGYTF
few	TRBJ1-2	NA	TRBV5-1	TGCGCCAGCAGCTTGGAAGGGGTACGGCCTCCAGGCTACACCTTC	CASSLEGVRPPGYTF
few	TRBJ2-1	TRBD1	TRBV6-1	TGTGCCAGCAATAGACAGGGAACCTACAATGAGCAGTTCTTC	CASNRQGTYNEQFF
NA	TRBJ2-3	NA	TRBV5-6	TGTGCCAGCAGCCGCCCCCCCGCCCGGGCAGATACGCAGTATTTT	CASSRPPARADTQYF
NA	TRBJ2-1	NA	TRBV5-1	TGCGCCAGCAGCCCTGAGGGTTTCTACAATGAGCAGTTCTTC	CASSPEGFYNEQFF
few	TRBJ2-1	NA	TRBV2	TGTGCCAGCAGGACTGGGCGGTGGAGAGAGCAGTTCTTC	CASRTGRWREQFF
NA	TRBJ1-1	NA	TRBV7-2	TGTGCCAGCAGGCCTCAGTTTTCGAACACTGAAGCTTTCTTT	CASRPQFSNTEAFF
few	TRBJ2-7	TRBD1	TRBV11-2	TGTGCCAGCAGCTCCTTGGACAGGCCCTACGAGCAGTACTTC	CASSSLDRPYEQYF
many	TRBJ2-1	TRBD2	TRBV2	TGTGCCAGCGATCGGGCTAGCGGGAGAATTGATGGCTTCTTC	CASDRASGRIDGFF
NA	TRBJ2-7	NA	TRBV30	TGTGCCTGGAGTGTCTCCGGGAGAGGGCCCGAGCAGTACTTC	CAWSVSGRGPEQYF
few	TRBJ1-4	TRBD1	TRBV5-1	TGCGCCAGCAGCTTTGGAGGGGGCTCAACTAATGAAAAACTGTTTTTT	CASSFGGGSTNEKLFF
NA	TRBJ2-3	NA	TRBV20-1	TGCAGTGCTCCGCCAAGGGCAAGCACAGATACGCAGTATTTT	CSAPPRASTDTQYF
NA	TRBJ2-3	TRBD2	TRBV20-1	TGCAGTGCTAGGGCTAGCGGGGGATTGGAGGATACGCAGTATTTT	CSARASGGLEDTQYF
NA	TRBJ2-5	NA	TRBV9	TGTGCCAGCAGCGTAAGTTTAGGCAGAGAAGAGACCCAGTACTTC	CASSVSLGREETQYF
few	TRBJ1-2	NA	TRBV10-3	TGTGCCACCGGGCCGGGGGTTGGCTACACCTTC	CATGPGVGYTF
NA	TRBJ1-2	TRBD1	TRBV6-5	TGTGCCAGCAGTTACGGGGGACAGGGGGCGCGAGAAGATGGCTACACCTTC	CASSYGGQGAREDGYTF